This T cell receptor (beta chain) is drawn from a study of T cell responses to AZD1222 COVID-19 vaccine. The overall study: Researchers grouped second doses given at about 4 or about 12 weeks into one pool. Findings of the study overall: Reportedly, nearly half of unique spike TCRs recognized epitopes outside B.1.351/B.1.1.7 mutations.

On this clone itself: The antigen remains unidentified.

The assay was immunoSEQ multiplex PCR, and TCRdb's table has in-frame clones only and misses some. The table lists some 130,000 clones, 84% of them singletons. The receptor comes from an adult in good health. The specimen comprised peripheral blood, sampled on day 0 of AZD1222 vaccination.

DNA of the CDR3: TGTGCCAGCAGTGAAGCCCGGACTAGAGAAGAGACCCAGTACTTC. This encodes CASSEARTREETQYF. This sequence joins TRBV6-1 and TRBJ2-5; TRBD2 aligns across 7 bases. CDR3 length: 15 amino acids. Germline V CDR1 and CDR2: MNHNS, SASEGT. The V gene end was trimmed by 0 bases and the J gene end by 3 bases; junction bases not matched to a gene: 4.